This TCR beta chain was identified in a study of a mutant IDH1 vaccine in newly diagnosed glioma. The overall study: Administration of eight vaccinations to patients took place in weeks 1, 3, 5, 7, 11, 15, 19, 23. Vaccination started 4-6 weeks after radiotherapy alone, or with temozolomide cycles. Former treatment meant radiotherapy, temozolomide, or both; the majority had gotten both. Study-wide points: There were vaccine-induced immune responses in around 93% of the patients.

The junction had 9 bases not matched to a gene; V was cut back by 7 bases and J by 4 bases. The CDR3 is made up of 14 amino acids. Germline CDR1 reads LNHDA; CDR2 reads SQIVND (reference sequence). The sample's time point: week 5, during vaccination. It was 300 ug of mutant IDH1 20-mer peptide that made up each vaccine dose, given with topical imiquimod. The data were produced by immunoSEQ multiplex PCR, yet TCRdb's version contains in-frame clones alone and is incomplete. Here the sample spans about 51,000 clones, around 80% being singletons. This clone has just a few counts. Its specificity is not known.

The chain employs TRBV19 and TRBJ1-1, with 7 bases fitting TRBD1. The material sequenced was PBMCs, taken from a glioma patient whose treatment included an IDH1 peptide vaccine. The clonotype comes from a woman aged 35 to 49 with glioma. CDR3 region: CASTPGRGSTEAFF. CDR3 coding DNA: TGTGCCAGTACCCCGGGCAGGGGGAGCACTGAAGCTTTCTTT.